The 13 T cell receptor beta chains listed next were all sequenced from one sample in a study of T cells in Graves' hyperthyroidism and ophthalmopathy. From RNA transcripts, TCR beta CDR3 regions were amplified. The TCR CDR3 first-round RT-PCR relied on the HTBI primer set. TCRdb re-analysed the multiplex PCR reads in MiXCR, keeping a single row per CDR3 protein. This sample has approximately 500,000 distinct CDR3 sequences; roughly 46% occur once, and the top ten carry about 8.3%. The material sequenced was peripheral blood or thyroid tissue (not recorded which). The receptors shown here come from a woman aged 18-29 years with Graves' hyperthyroidism.

This clonotype has only a few counts. The V call is TRBV20-1, the J call TRBJ2-7; 9 bases line up with TRBD2. Germline V gene lookup returns CDR1 DFQATT and CDR2 SNEGSKA (reference sequence). The CDR3 has 12 residues. The CDR3 protein is CMSAGGMDEQYF. In DNA form, the CDR3 reads TGCATGAGTGCGGGAGGGATGGATGAGCAGTACTTC.

This clonotype was recorded at least ten times. The chain is built from TRBV6-6 and TRBJ2-6; D may be TRBD1 (7 bases). The V end was cut by 4 bases, the J end by 0 bases, with 13 bases between. The germline CDR1 and CDR2 sequences are MNHNY and SVGAGI (reference sequence). The CDR3 consists of 17 residues. CDR3: CASSSAGQSSGANVLTF. CDR3 DNA: TGTGCCAGCAGTTCGGCGGGACAGTCCTCTGGGGCCAACGTCCTGACTTTC.

The rearrangement joins TRBV5-5 to TRBJ2-5, with 8 bases fitting TRBD1. V lost 6 bases, J lost 5 bases, and 12 bases stayed unmatched. This CDR3 is built from 15 residues. Germline assignment: CDR1 SGHKS and CDR2 YYEKEE (reference sequence). This CDR3 is CASNKGTGGVETQYF. CDR3 sequence (DNA): TGTGCCAGCAACAAAGGAACAGGGGGTGTGGAGACCCAGTACTTC. Looking up the rest from reference TRBV5-5 and TRBJ2-5 gives the full variable domain: DAGVTQSPTHLIKTRGQQVTLRCSPISGHKSVSWYQQVLGQGPQFIFQYYEKEERGRGNFPDRFSARQFPNYSSELNVNALLLGDSALYLCASNKGTGGVETQYFGPGTRLLVL.

This clonotype has a handful of counts. J is TRBJ1-5 and V is TRBV29-1; 7 bases are a match to TRBD1. This CDR3 has 12 amino acids. The ends lost 7 bases at V and 7 bases at J; junction bases unmatched: 7. Germline CDR1 SQVTM, CDR2 ANQGSEA. CDR3: CSAGQVGQPQHF. In DNA form, the CDR3 reads TGCAGCGCAGGACAGGTCGGACAGCCCCAGCATTTT.

This chain joins TRBV6-5 and TRBJ2-2, with 9 nucleotides matching TRBD1. The ends lost 4 bases at V and 8 bases at J; junction bases unmatched: 14. This CDR3 has 17 residues. CDR1 and CDR2 (germline): MNHEY, SVGAGI. The CDR3 reads CASSSRDRAVDAGELFF. The DNA of the CDR3 is TGTGCCAGCAGTTCCCGGGACAGGGCGGTAGACGCGGGGGAGCTGTTTTTT.

This clonotype was detected ten times or more. The chain recombines TRBV19 with TRBJ2-7, with TRBD1 matching over 8 bases. The V gene's germline CDR1 is LNHDA and CDR2 SQIVND (reference sequence). This CDR3 is 13 amino acids long. V shed 5 bases and J 5 bases; nucleotides not matched to a gene: 5. This chain's CDR3 is CASSVPTGDEQYF. The CDR3 DNA reads TGTGCCAGTAGTGTCCCGACAGGGGACGAGCAGTACTTC.

This clonotype was observed at least ten times. The chain couples TRBV5-1 to TRBJ2-7; 9 bases are shared with TRBD1. V shed 8 bases and J 5 bases; nucleotides not matched to a gene: 11. This CDR3 region has 14 residues. Germline CDR1 SGHRS, CDR2 YFSETQ. CDR3 DNA: TGCGCCAGTACTACGGACAGGGGAGTGGACGAGCAGTACTTC. Amino acid sequence: CASTTDRGVDEQYF.

This clonotype was seen many times. V is TRBV4-1 and J is TRBJ2-5, with D uncertain. Looked up from germline, CDR1 is MGHRA and CDR2 is YSYEKL. The CDR3 sequence is 13 residues long. V lost 0 bases, J lost 5 bases, and 7 bases lay in between. DNA for the CDR3: TGCGCCAGCAGCCAAGATCAGGTGGAGACCCAGTACTTC. Its protein product is CASSQDQVETQYF.

J is TRBJ2-3 and V is TRBV20-1; 8 bases match TRBD2. V trimming: 0 bases; J trimming: 3 bases; junction bases outside the gene matches: 5. CDR3 length: 15 amino acids. Germline CDR1 reads DFQATT; CDR2 reads SNEGSKA (reference sequence). The CDR3 sequence is CSARDFGRATDTQYF. Written as DNA, the CDR3 is TGCAGTGCTAGAGACTTCGGGAGGGCAACAGATACGCAGTATTTT.

A note on this clonotype: This may be a read error: a much more frequent sequence differs by one nucleotide. V and J are TRBV5-5 and TRBJ2-7; D is unresolved. The CDR3 is 14 residues long. Germline V gives CDR1 SGHKS, CDR2 YYEKEE (reference sequence). Trimming stripped 0 bases from V and 0 bases from J, with 7 bases between. The CDR3 loop reads CASSLDTSSYEQYF. The CDR3 DNA reads TGTGCCAGCAGCTTGGACACCTCCTCCTACGAGCAGTACTTC.

This clonotype was detected a few times. The J gene is TRBJ1-1, the V gene TRBV15, with a tentative D call TRBD1 (6 bases). The germline V and J ends were trimmed by 0 bases and 6 bases, with 11 bases remaining between them. Per the germline V gene, CDR1 is LNHNV and CDR2 is YYDKDF (reference sequence). This CDR3 comprises 14 residues. The CDR3 loop is CATSRDDTGSEAFF. The CDR3 nucleotides are TGTGCCACCAGCAGAGACGACACAGGGTCTGAAGCTTTCTTT.

The sample holds a few counts of this clonotype. The chain couples TRBV7-3 to TRBJ2-1; D gene uncertain. CDR3 size: 15 residues. Germline V CDR1 and CDR2: SGHTA, FQGTGA. V was cut by 6 bases and J by 1 base, with 13 bases left in between. The CDR3 protein is CASRLSAESYNEQFF. The CDR3 nucleotides read TGTGCCAGCAGACTGTCGGCCGAGTCCTACAATGAGCAGTTCTTC.

A single count supports this clonotype. The CDR3 does not end in the conserved phenylalanine or tryptophan, so this is likely a read error. It is unclear where the CDR3 begins or ends on the DNA, so no DNA is shown, and the CDR3 is as TCRdb lists it. The V call is TRBV10-3, the J call TRBJ1-6. The CDR3 is 8 residues long, ends included. CDR1 is ENHRY and CDR2 is SYGVKD in the germline V gene. CDR3 in amino acids: CAISEPPR.